A single sample gave rise to the 22 T cell receptor beta chains below, sequenced in a study of technical replicates of blood from a handful of donors. Profiling relied on immunoSEQ multiplex PCR, and the TCRdb table lists in-frame clones only, not all of them. The table records around 67,000 clones, 70% to 90% of them present only once. Sequencing used PBMCs. Receptor source: a human donor in good health. Some clones in this sample may be carry-over from other donors' samples.

In its sample, this clone was seen once. This chain connects TRBV5-8 to TRBJ2-7; TRBD2 matches 13 bases. The germline V gene encodes CDR1 SGHTS and CDR2 YDEGEE. Trimming cost V 4 bases and J 6 bases; bases outside gene matches: 13. The CDR3 consists of 17 residues. DNA of the CDR3: TGTGCCAGCAGCGGGGGGTGGACTAGCGGGAGATGGGGCGAGCAGTACTTC. Translating it yields CASSGGWTSGRWGEQYF.

The chain links TRBV4-3 to TRBJ1-6, with D perhaps matching TRBD1 (6 bases). Germline assignment: CDR1 LGHNA and CDR2 YSLEER. CDR3 length equals 17 residues. Between the trimmed V and J ends, which lost 0 bases and 4 bases, there was a span of 13 bases. The CDR3 here is CASSQDPTGSYNSPLHF. Here the CDR3 DNA reads TGCGCCAGCAGCCAAGATCCGACAGGATCTTATAATTCACCCCTCCACTTT.

The J gene is TRBJ2-7, the V gene TRBV11-2; TRBD2 matches at 8 bases. V shed 0 bases, J shed 2 bases, and the junction held 9 bases outside the gene matches. Germline V gives CDR1 SGHAT, CDR2 FQNNGV. This CDR3 region has 17 residues. DNA for the CDR3: TGTGCCAGCAGCTTAGATCGGGTAGCGGGGACGACCTACGAGCAGTACTTC. Its translation is CASSLDRVAGTTYEQYF.

The chain has TRBV6-5 and TRBJ2-2; 7 nucleotides agree with TRBD2. The V segment lost 2 bases and the J segment 1 base; nucleotides outside the gene matches: 1. The germline CDR1 and CDR2 sequences are MNHEY and SVGAGI. The CDR3 has 15 residues. CDR3 nucleotides: TGTGCCAGCAGTTACCAGCGGGAGAACACCGGGGAGCTGTTTTTT. Encoded protein: CASSYQRENTGELFF.

CDR3 DNA sequence: TGCGCCAGCAGCTTGGCCGCGGGAGTCGGGGAGCTGTTTTTT. Translating it yields CASSLAAGVGELFF. The chain employs TRBV5-1 and TRBJ2-2; 7 nucleotides agree with TRBD2. V shed 0 bases, J shed 7 bases, and the junction held 3 bases outside the gene matches. Germline CDR1 is SGHRS and CDR2 is YFSETQ. The CDR3 consists of 14 residues.

V and J are TRBV29-1 and TRBJ1-1; unclear D gene. V lost 8 bases and J lost 0, with 16 bases in between. Germline CDR1 SQVTM, CDR2 ANQGSEA. The CDR3 has 14 residues. CDR3: CSFRPRFMNTEAFF. CDR3 DNA: TGCAGCTTTCGCCCTCGGTTTATGAACACTGAAGCTTTCTTT. Complete variable domain (other parts from reference TRBV29-1 and TRBJ1-1): SAVISQKPSRDICQRGTSLTIQCQVDSQVTMMFWYRQQPGQSLTLIATANQGSEATYESGFVIDKFPISRPNLTFSTLTVSNMSPEDSSIYLCSFRPRFMNTEAFFGQGTRLTVV.

The chain carries TRBV7-8 and TRBJ1-3, with D uncertain. Germline V CDR1 and CDR2: SGHVS, FQNEAQ. The CDR3 has 17 residues. The V end was cut by 4 bases, the J end by 0 bases, with 16 bases between. The CDR3 region has the DNA TGTGCCAGCAGCTCCAGCGCGGTTGGTGGCTCTGGAAACACCATATATTTT. Protein sequence: CASSSSAVGGSGNTIYF.

The chain uses TRBV6-5 and TRBJ2-7, with 7 bases identical to TRBD2. The CDR3 has 13 amino acids. The J segment lost 4 bases and the V segment lost 4 bases, leaving 4 bases of the junction unmatched. CDR1 and CDR2 (germline): MNHEY, SVGAGI. CDR3 coding DNA: TGTGCCAGCAGTTCAAGCGGGACTTACGAGCAGTACTTC. Amino acid sequence: CASSSSGTYEQYF.

The chain couples TRBV4-1 to TRBJ2-2; maybe TRBD1 (5 bases). CDR1 and CDR2 from the germline V gene are MGHRA and YSYEKL. V was clipped by 10 bases and J by 7 bases, with 19 bases between them. The CDR3 extends over 14 amino acids. CDR3 sequence reads: CAILLQGSGGELFF. The CDR3 DNA is TGCGCCATCCTCCTTCAGGGTTCCGGCGGGGAGCTGTTTTTT.

The genes are TRBV19 and TRBJ1-3; 8 bases match TRBD1. Germline assignment: CDR1 LNHDA and CDR2 SQIVND (reference sequence). This CDR3 is 16 amino acids long. V was clipped by 3 bases and J by 1 base; unmatched bases: 5. CDR3: CASSILDRASGNTIYF. The CDR3 DNA follows: TGTGCCAGTAGTATCTTGGACAGGGCGTCTGGAAACACCATATATTTT.

The chain is built from TRBV6-1 and TRBJ1-5, with unresolved D. Per the germline V gene, CDR1 is MNHNS and CDR2 is SASEGT. The CDR3 spans 13 residues. V lost 2 bases and J 5 bases, leaving 7 bases between the germline ends. CDR3 protein: CASSERDYQPQHF. For the CDR3, the DNA is TGTGCCAGCAGTGAACGCGACTATCAGCCCCAGCATTTT.

The chain combines TRBV5-4 with TRBJ1-2; D gene unclear. CDR3 length equals 13 residues. Trimming took 4 bases from V and 8 from J, leaving 15 bases between them. Germline CDR1 SGHNT, CDR2 YYREEE (reference sequence). The chain's CDR3 is CASSIDGIGGYTF. The CDR3 nucleotides read TGTGCCAGCAGCATCGACGGGATAGGGGGCTACACCTTC.

V and J are TRBV4-3 and TRBJ1-4; a possible D gene is TRBD1 (6 bases). Trimming stripped 0 bases from V and 2 bases from J, with 19 bases between. The CDR3 contains 19 residues. The germline V gene has CDR1 LGHNA and CDR2 YSLEER. Here the CDR3 reads CASSQDGGGRGGTNEKLFF. The CDR3 coding sequence is TGCGCCAGCAGCCAAGATGGAGGCGGCAGGGGAGGGACTAATGAAAAACTGTTTTTT.

This clone was seen a handful of times. The V and J genes are TRBV7-9 and TRBJ1-1; TRBD1 might be the D (5 bases). V lost 8 bases to trimming and J lost 1 base, with 11 bases between them. This CDR3 spans 13 amino acids. Germline assignment: CDR1 SEHNR and CDR2 FQNEAQ (reference sequence). CDR3 DNA sequence: TGTGCCAGCGGGGGAGGGTGGAACACTGAAGCTTTCTTT. This sequence encodes CASGGGWNTEAFF.

The chain employs TRBV4-3 and TRBJ1-4; 7 bases map to TRBD1. This CDR3 has 15 residues. Germline values: CDR1 LGHNA, CDR2 YSLEER. V trimming: 2 bases; J trimming: 4 bases; junction bases outside the gene matches: 4. The CDR3 nucleotides read TGCGCCAGCAGCCAAACCGGGACAGTTAATGAAAAACTGTTTTTT. Translated, it gives CASSQTGTVNEKLFF.

The rearrangement joins TRBV18 to TRBJ1-4; 10 positions match TRBD1. V trimming: 3 bases; J trimming: 0 bases; junction bases outside the gene matches: 4. CDR3 length: 17 residues. Germline CDR1 is KGHSH and CDR2 is LQKENI. The CDR3: CASSPGTGASTNEKLFF. The CDR3 DNA follows: TGTGCCAGCTCACCGGGGACAGGGGCTTCAACTAATGAAAAACTGTTTTTT.

The gene calls are TRBV19 and TRBJ2-1; perhaps TRBD2 as D (6 bases). V lost 7 bases and J lost 4, with 17 bases in between. Germline V CDR1 and CDR2: LNHDA, SQIVND (reference sequence). The CDR3 runs to 15 residues. DNA for the CDR3: TGTGCCAGTACCCCCGGGGGAGCGGGTTACAATGAGCAGTTCTTC. Translated: CASTPGGAGYNEQFF.

This rearrangement joins TRBV30 to TRBJ2-3, with 8 nucleotides matching TRBD1. V shed 0 bases and J 4 bases; nucleotides not matched to a gene: 15. Germline V gene data show CDR1 as GTSNPN and CDR2 as SVGIG (reference sequence). The CDR3 has 18 residues. CDR3 protein: CAWSVNPHSRGLPDTQYF. DNA of the CDR3: TGTGCCTGGAGTGTAAACCCCCATTCCAGGGGGCTACCAGATACGCAGTATTTT.

V is TRBV4-2 and J is TRBJ2-1; 7 bases map to TRBD2. Germline trimming cut 4 bases from V and 5 bases from J; bases unmatched to any gene: 8. The CDR3 has 15 amino acids. CDR1 is LGHNA and CDR2 is YNFKEQ in the germline V gene. Here the CDR3 DNA reads TGTGCCAGCAGCCTGGCTAGCGGCCCAGACAATGAGCAGTTCTTC. Translating it yields CASSLASGPDNEQFF.

The chain recombines TRBV4-1 with TRBJ2-7; 9 bases match TRBD1. Trimming at V came to 3 bases and at J to 2 bases, leaving 5 bases not matched to a gene. Germline V gives CDR1 MGHRA, CDR2 YSYEKL. The CDR3 has 15 residues. For the CDR3, the DNA is TGCGCCAGCAGCCATACCGGGACAGGGCCCTACGAGCAGTACTTC. Protein sequence: CASSHTGTGPYEQYF.

CDR3 amino acids: CASTGDRVYGYTF. Written as DNA, the CDR3 is TGTGCCAGTACGGGGGACAGGGTCTATGGCTACACCTTC. This chain uses TRBV19 with TRBJ1-2; TRBD1 agrees at 9 bases. The J segment lost 4 bases and the V segment lost 7 bases, leaving 4 bases of the junction unmatched. CDR3 length equals 13 residues. Germline V gives CDR1 LNHDA, CDR2 SQIVND (reference sequence).

The J gene is TRBJ2-3, the V gene TRBV2; TRBD2 agrees at 10 bases. Germline trimming cut 8 bases from V and 1 base from J; bases unmatched to any gene: 3. The CDR3 has 14 amino acids. Germline V gene lookup returns CDR1 SNHLY and CDR2 FYNNEI. The CDR3 loop reads CASGGTSGTDTQYF. DNA for the CDR3: TGTGCCAGCGGCGGGACTAGCGGCACAGATACGCAGTATTTT.